This TCR beta chain emerged from a study of cytomegalovirus exposure and HLA in healthy donors. CDR1 SGHTA and CDR2 FQGNSA come from the germline V gene. This CDR3 is 15 amino acids long. PCR used 60 Vbeta primers and 13 Jbeta primers. Method: immunoSEQ multiplex PCR; TCRdb's copy keeps in-frame clones and lacks some. The sample records about 130,000 clones, 80% to 85% being singletons. Of note for this clone: The antigen is undetermined.

Donors were nominally healthy when sampled, though unrecorded immune exposures were likely. Regarding the study as a whole: TCR beta V- and J-gene trimming, according to a later analysis, was linked to a missense DCLRE1C variant.

Material: PBMCs. The source of this sequence is a woman aged 25 to 45 in good health and CMV-seronegative. This sequence joins TRBV7-2 and TRBJ2-5, with 8 positions matching TRBD2. TRBJ2-7 matches the DNA end more closely, so the J call is doubtful. CDR3 loop: CASSLGTSSSYEQYF. As DNA, the CDR3 is TGTGCCAGCAGCTTAGGGACTAGCAGCTCCTACGAGCAGTACTTC.